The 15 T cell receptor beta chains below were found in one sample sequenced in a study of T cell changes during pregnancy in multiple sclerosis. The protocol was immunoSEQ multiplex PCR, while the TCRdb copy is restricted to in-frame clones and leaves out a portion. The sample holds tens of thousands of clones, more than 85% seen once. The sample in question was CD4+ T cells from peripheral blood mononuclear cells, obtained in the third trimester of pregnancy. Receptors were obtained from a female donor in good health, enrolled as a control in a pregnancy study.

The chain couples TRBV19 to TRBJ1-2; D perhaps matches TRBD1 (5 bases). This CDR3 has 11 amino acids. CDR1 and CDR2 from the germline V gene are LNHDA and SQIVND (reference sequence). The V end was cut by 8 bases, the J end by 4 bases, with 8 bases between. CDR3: CASRQTYGYTF. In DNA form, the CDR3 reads TGTGCCAGTCGACAGACCTATGGCTACACCTTC.

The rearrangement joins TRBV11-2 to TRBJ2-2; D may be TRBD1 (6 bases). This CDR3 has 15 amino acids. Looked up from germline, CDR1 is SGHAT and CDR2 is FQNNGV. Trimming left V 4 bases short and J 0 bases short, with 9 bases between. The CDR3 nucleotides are TGTGCCAGCAGCTCACAGGGTTCGAACACCGGGGAGCTGTTTTTT. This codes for CASSSQGSNTGELFF.

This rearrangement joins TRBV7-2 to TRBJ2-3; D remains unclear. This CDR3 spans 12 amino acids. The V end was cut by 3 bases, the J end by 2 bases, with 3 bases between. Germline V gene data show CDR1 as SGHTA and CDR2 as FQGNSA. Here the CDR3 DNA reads TGTGCCAGCAGCTTCCACACAGATACGCAGTATTTT. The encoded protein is CASSFHTDTQYF.

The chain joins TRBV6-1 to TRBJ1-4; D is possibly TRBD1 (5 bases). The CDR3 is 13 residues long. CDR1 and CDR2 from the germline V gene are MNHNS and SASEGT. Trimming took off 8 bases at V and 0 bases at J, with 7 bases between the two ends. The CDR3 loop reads CASRQTTNEKLFF. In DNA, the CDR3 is TGTGCCAGCCGACAGACAACTAATGAAAAACTGTTTTTT.

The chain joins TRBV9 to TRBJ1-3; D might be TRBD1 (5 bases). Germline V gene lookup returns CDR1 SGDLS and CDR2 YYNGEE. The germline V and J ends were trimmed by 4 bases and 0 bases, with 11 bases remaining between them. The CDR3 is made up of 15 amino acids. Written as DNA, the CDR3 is TGTGCCAGCAGCCGGGGACTCCCCTCTGGAAACACCATATATTTT. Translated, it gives CASSRGLPSGNTIYF.

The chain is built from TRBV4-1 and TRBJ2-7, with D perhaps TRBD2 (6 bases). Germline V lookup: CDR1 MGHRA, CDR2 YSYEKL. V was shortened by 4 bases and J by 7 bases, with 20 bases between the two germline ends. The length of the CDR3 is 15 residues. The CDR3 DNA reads TGCGCCAGCAGCCGCGATGACTGGGACTCCTCTGAGCAGTACTTC. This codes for CASSRDDWDSSEQYF.

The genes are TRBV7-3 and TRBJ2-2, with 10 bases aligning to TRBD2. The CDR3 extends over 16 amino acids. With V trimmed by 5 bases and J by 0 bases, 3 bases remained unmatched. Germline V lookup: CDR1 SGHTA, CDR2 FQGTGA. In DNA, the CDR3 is TGTGCCAGCAGCCCTACTAGCGGGACGAACACCGGGGAGCTGTTTTTT. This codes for CASSPTSGTNTGELFF.

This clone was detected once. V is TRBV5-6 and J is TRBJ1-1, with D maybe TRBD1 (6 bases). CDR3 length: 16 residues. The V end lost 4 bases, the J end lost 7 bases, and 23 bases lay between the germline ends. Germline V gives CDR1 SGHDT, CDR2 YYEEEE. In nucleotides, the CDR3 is TGTGCCAGCAGCCTGATAACTGACAGGAATAAAAATGAAGCTTTCTTT. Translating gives CASSLITDRNKNEAFF.

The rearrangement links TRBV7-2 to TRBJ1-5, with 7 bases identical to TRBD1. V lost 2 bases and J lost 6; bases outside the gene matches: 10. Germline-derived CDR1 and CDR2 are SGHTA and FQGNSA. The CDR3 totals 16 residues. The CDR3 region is CASSLRAATGSQPQHF. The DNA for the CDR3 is TGTGCCAGCAGCTTAAGGGCGGCGACAGGGAGTCAGCCCCAGCATTTT.

CDR3 protein: CASIVDLGATQYF. DNA of the CDR3: TGTGCCAGCATCGTTGATCTCGGTGCGACGCAGTATTTT. V and J are TRBV21-1 and TRBJ2-3; the listed D gene, TRBD2, was not tested against the DNA. TRBV21-1 is designated a pseudogene. The CDR3 spans 13 residues.

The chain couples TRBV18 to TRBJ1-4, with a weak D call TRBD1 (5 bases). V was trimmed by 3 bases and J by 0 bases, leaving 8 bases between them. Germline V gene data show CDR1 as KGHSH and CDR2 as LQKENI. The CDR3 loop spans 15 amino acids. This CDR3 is CASSPTGATNEKLFF. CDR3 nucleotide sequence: TGTGCCAGCTCACCGACGGGGGCAACTAATGAAAAACTGTTTTTT.

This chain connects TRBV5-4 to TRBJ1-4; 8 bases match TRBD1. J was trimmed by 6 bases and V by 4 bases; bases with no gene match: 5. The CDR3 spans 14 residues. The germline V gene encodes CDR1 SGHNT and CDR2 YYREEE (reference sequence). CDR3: CASSPDRVYEKLFF. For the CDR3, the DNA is TGTGCCAGCAGCCCGGACAGGGTTTATGAAAAACTGTTTTTT.

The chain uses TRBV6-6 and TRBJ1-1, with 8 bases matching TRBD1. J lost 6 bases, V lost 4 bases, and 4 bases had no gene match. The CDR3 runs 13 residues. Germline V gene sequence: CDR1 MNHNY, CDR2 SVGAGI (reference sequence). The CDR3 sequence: CASSLEQGAEAFF. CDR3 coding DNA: TGTGCCAGCAGTTTGGAACAGGGGGCTGAAGCTTTCTTT.

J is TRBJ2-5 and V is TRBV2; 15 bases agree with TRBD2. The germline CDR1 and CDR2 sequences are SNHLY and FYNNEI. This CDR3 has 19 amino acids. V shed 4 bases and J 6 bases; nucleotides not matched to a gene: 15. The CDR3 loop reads CASSGPIGLAGGPVKTQYF. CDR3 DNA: TGTGCCAGCAGTGGGCCAATTGGACTAGCGGGGGGGCCAGTTAAGACCCAGTACTTC. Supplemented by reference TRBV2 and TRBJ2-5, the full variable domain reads EPEVTQTPSHQVTQMGQEVILRCVPISNHLYFYWYRQILGQKVEFLVSFYNNEISEKSEIFDDQFSVERPDGSNFTLKIRSTKLEDSAMYFCASSGPIGLAGGPVKTQYFGPGTRLLVL.

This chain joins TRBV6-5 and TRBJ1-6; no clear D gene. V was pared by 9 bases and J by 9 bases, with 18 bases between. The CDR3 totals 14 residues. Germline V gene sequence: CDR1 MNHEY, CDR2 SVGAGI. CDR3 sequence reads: CASRTEFRGSPLHF. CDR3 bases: TGTGCCAGTAGAACAGAGTTCCGTGGTTCACCCCTCCACTTT.